These 17 T cell receptor beta chains share one sample of origin, sequenced in a study of OX40 agonist ivuxolimab in advanced cancers. Clones were sequenced by immunoSEQ multiplex PCR, and TCRdb holds only the in-frame ones, with some missing. The sample carries about 86,000 clones, around nine tenths recorded once. The sequencing here drew on CD4+ or CD8+ T cells sorted from blood, taken in a trial of the OX40 agonist ivuxolimab. Receptors originate from an adult with an advanced solid tumor such as melanoma, head and neck, liver or kidney cancer.

The CDR3 DNA follows: TGTGCCAGCAGTCCACACTCTGGGGCCAACGTCCTGACTTTC. It is translated as CASSPHSGANVLTF. This chain uses TRBV28 with TRBJ2-6; D not certain. CDR1 and CDR2 (germline): MDHEN, SYDVKM. V gave up 5 bases and J gave up 0 bases, with 5 bases separating them. This CDR3 region has 14 residues.

This sequence joins TRBV11-1 and TRBJ1-1, with 7 positions matching TRBD1. The germline CDR1 and CDR2 sequences are SGHAT and FQDESV (reference sequence). The CDR3 runs to 14 residues. V lost 0 bases, J lost 5 bases, and 3 bases stayed unmatched. CDR3 residues: CASSLARGSTEAFF. DNA of the CDR3: TGTGCCAGCAGCTTAGCCAGGGGGTCTACTGAAGCTTTCTTT.

The J gene is TRBJ2-7, the V gene TRBV7-2; no clear D. The germline V gene has CDR1 SGHTA and CDR2 FQGNSA. The V gene lost 5 bases and the J gene lost 7 bases, with 9 bases spanning the gap. The CDR3 is 11 residues long. CDR3 sequence: CASSRFEEQYF. CDR3 bases: TGTGCCAGCAGCCGCTTTGAGGAGCAGTACTTC.

The rearrangement links TRBV9 to TRBJ2-5, with D unclear. Trimming left V 0 bases short and J 5 bases short, with 8 bases between. This CDR3 has 13 residues. CDR1 is SGDLS, CDR2 YYNGEE, per germline. CDR3 region: CASSVASMETQYF. CDR3 DNA: TGTGCCAGCAGCGTAGCTAGTATGGAGACCCAGTACTTC.

The V call is TRBV19, the J call TRBJ2-1; D possibly uses TRBD1 or TRBD2 (5 bases each). V lost 8 bases and J lost 8, with 16 bases in between. This CDR3 contains 13 residues. Germline V gene data show CDR1 as LNHDA and CDR2 as SQIVND (reference sequence). This chain's CDR3 is CASGGQGRHEQFF. The CDR3 nucleotides read TGTGCCAGTGGGGGTCAAGGCCGGCATGAGCAGTTCTTC.

The V call is TRBV7-8, the J call TRBJ2-5; D perhaps matches TRBD2 (5 bases). Germline V gives CDR1 SGHVS, CDR2 FQNEAQ. CDR3 size: 16 residues. Deletions cut 5 bases from V and 1 base from J, with 17 bases between. The CDR3 region is CASSQYITRTQETQYF. CDR3 DNA: TGTGCCAGCAGCCAGTACATAACTAGGACCCAAGAGACCCAGTACTTC.

The table lists this clone with a count of one. A much larger clone is a single base away; this may be a read error. The chain joins TRBV7-9 to TRBJ2-3, with D uncertain. The CDR3 runs to 12 residues. Trimming pared 3 bases from V and 0 bases from J, leaving 1 base between. Germline V gene lookup returns CDR1 SEHNR and CDR2 FQNEAQ (reference sequence). The CDR3 DNA is TGTGCCAGCAGCTTTAGCACAGATACGCAGTATTTT. Translating gives CASSFSTDTQYF.

The chain employs TRBV28 and TRBJ2-2; D unclear. The CDR3 runs 16 residues. The germline CDR1 and CDR2 sequences are MDHEN and SYDVKM. Trimming pared 2 bases from V and 0 bases from J, leaving 10 bases between. The CDR3 loop is CASSLIGFANTGELFF. The CDR3 bases are TGTGCCAGCAGTTTAATCGGGTTCGCGAACACCGGGGAGCTGTTTTTT. Full variable domain (missing parts from reference TRBV28 and TRBJ2-2): DVKVTQSSRYLVKRTGEKVFLECVQDMDHENMFWYRQDPGLGLRLIYFSYDVKMKEKGDIPEGYSVSREKKERFSLILESASTNQTSMYLCASSLIGFANTGELFFGEGSRLTVL.

This clone was seen just once. The rearrangement uses TRBV21-1 and TRBJ2-7; the tabulated D call, TRBD2, remains unverified against the DNA. TRBV21-1 is a pseudogene segment. The CDR3 covers 13 residues. CDR3 region: CASSNPVSYEQYF. CDR3 coding DNA: TGTGCCAGCAGCAACCCTGTCTCTTACGAGCAGTACTTC.

The gene calls are TRBV6-6 and TRBJ2-1; 8 positions match TRBD2. The V gene end was trimmed by 5 bases and the J gene end by 3 bases; junction bases not matched to a gene: 6. The V gene's germline CDR1 is MNHNY and CDR2 SVGAGI (reference sequence). The CDR3 covers 15 residues. The CDR3 spells CASSRGGNNYNEQFF. The DNA for the CDR3 is TGTGCCAGCAGTCGGGGGGGGAATAACTACAATGAGCAGTTCTTC.

This clone is a singleton in its sample. The V gene is TRBV11-3, the J gene TRBJ2-3, with a tentative D call TRBD1 (5 bases). The CDR3 totals 14 residues. The germline V gene encodes CDR1 SGHNT and CDR2 YENEEA. The V end lost 2 bases, the J end lost 4 bases, and 10 bases lay between the germline ends. CDR3 loop: CASSLRQGSDTQYF. The CDR3 nucleotides read TGTGCCAGCAGCTTAAGGCAGGGTTCAGATACGCAGTATTTT.

The chain is built from TRBV7-9 and TRBJ1-2; no clear D gene. Germline CDR1 and CDR2: SEHNR and FQNEAQ (reference sequence). The ends were cut back, 4 bases at V and 2 bases at J, with 11 bases in the middle. This CDR3 comprises 14 residues. CDR3 amino acids: CASSYETTNYGYTF. CDR3 DNA sequence: TGTGCCAGCAGCTACGAAACGACGAACTATGGCTACACCTTC.

The chain uses TRBV18 and TRBJ1-1, with D uncertain. V was shortened by 0 bases and J by 6 bases, with 11 bases between the two germline ends. The CDR3 sequence is 14 residues long. CDR1 and CDR2 from the germline V gene are KGHSH and LQKENI. DNA of the CDR3: TGTGCCAGCTCACCACCGTACCAGGTCCCTGAAGCTTTCTTT. Its protein product is CASSPPYQVPEAFF.

Only a few counts were recorded for this clone. DNA of the CDR3: TGTGCCAGCAGCGTACAGAGGAACACTGAAGCTTTCTTT. It is translated as CASSVQRNTEAFF. The chain joins TRBV7-3 to TRBJ1-1; D gene unclear. Deletions cut 5 bases from V and 1 base from J, with 8 bases between. The CDR3 is made up of 13 amino acids. Germline assignment: CDR1 SGHTA and CDR2 FQGTGA.

The chain uses TRBV5-1 and TRBJ2-6, with 7 bases fitting TRBD1. CDR1 is SGHRS, CDR2 YFSETQ, per germline. The V gene end was trimmed by 3 bases and the J gene end by 3 bases; junction bases not matched to a gene: 9. The CDR3 totals 17 residues. The CDR3 DNA sequence: TGCGCCAGCAGCTGGGAACAGGGGAAGTATGGGGCCAACGTCCTGACTTTC. Translation gives CASSWEQGKYGANVLTF.

The chain recombines TRBV6-4 with TRBJ2-3, with 8 positions matching TRBD2. Germline-derived CDR1 and CDR2 are MRHNA and SNTAGT. This CDR3 has 16 amino acids. Trimming removed 5 bases from V and 3 bases from J; junction bases left unmatched: 10. In DNA form, the CDR3 reads TGTGCCAGCAGTCAAAGACTAGCGATAGGAACAGATACGCAGTATTTT. Its translation: CASSQRLAIGTDTQYF.

The chain uses TRBV11-1 and TRBJ2-3; 12 bases are shared with TRBD2. The junction had 10 bases not matched to a gene; V was cut back by 7 bases and J by 5 bases. The CDR3 runs 16 residues. The germline V gene has CDR1 SGHAT and CDR2 FQDESV (reference sequence). Here the CDR3 reads CASNPRTSGEIDTQYF. For the CDR3, the DNA is TGTGCCAGCAATCCGAGGACTAGCGGGGAGATAGATACGCAGTATTTT.